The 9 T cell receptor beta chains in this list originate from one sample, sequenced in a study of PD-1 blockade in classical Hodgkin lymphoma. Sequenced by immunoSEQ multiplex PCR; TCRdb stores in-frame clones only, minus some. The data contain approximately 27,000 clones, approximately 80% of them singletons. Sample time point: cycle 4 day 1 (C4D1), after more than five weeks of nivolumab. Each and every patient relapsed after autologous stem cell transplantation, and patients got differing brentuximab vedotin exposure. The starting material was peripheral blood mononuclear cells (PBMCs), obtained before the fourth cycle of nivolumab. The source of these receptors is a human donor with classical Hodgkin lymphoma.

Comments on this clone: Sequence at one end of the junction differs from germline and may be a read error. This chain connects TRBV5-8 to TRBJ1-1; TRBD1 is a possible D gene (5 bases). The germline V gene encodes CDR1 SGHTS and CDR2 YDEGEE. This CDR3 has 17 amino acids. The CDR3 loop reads CASKFFLGGEDNSEAFF. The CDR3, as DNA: TGTGCCAGCAAATTTTTTCTGGGGGGGGAGGATAACAGTGAAGCTTTCTTT.

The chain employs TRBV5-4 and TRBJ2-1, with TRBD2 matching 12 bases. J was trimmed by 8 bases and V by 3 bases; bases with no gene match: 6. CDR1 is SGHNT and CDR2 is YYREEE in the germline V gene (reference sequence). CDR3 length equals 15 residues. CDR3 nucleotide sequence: TGTGCCAGCAGCTCCGGACTAGCGGGGAGGGATGAGCAGTTCTTC. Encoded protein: CASSSGLAGRDEQFF.

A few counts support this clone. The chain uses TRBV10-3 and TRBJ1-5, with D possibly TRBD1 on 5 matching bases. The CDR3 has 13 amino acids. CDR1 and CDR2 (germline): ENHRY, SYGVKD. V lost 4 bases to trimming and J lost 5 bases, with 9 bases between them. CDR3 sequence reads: CAISAGGDQPQHF. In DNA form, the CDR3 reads TGTGCCATCAGTGCGGGGGGGGATCAGCCCCAGCATTTT.

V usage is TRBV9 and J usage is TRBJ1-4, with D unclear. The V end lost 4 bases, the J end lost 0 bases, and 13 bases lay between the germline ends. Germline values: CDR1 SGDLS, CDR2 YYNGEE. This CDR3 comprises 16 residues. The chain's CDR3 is CASSPRGQPTNEKLFF. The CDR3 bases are TGTGCCAGCAGCCCCCGAGGTCAGCCAACTAATGAAAAACTGTTTTTT.

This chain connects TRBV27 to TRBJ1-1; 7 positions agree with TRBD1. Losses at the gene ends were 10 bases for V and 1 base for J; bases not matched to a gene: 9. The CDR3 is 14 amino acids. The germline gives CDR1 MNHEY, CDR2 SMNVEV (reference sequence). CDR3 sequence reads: CATQQGTRNTEAFF. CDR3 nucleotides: TGTGCCACCCAACAGGGGACGAGGAACACTGAAGCTTTCTTT.

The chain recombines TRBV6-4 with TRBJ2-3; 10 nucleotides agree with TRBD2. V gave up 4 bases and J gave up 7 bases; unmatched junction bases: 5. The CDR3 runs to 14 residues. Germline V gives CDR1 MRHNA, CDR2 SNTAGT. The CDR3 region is CASSAAGGSYTQYF. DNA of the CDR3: TGTGCCAGCAGTGCAGCGGGGGGGAGTTATACGCAGTATTTT.

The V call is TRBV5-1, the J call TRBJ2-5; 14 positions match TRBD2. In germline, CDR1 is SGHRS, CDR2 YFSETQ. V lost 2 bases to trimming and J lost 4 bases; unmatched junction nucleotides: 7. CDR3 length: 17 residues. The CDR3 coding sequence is TGCGCCAGCAGCTTTGAGACTAGCGGGGGGGCAGGAGAGACCCAGTACTTC. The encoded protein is CASSFETSGGAGETQYF.

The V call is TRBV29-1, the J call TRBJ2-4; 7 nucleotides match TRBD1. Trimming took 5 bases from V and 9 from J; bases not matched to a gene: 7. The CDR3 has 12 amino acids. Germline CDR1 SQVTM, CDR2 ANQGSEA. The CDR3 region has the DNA TGCAGCGTTTCCGGGACAGATAGCATTCAGTACTTC. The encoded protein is CSVSGTDSIQYF.

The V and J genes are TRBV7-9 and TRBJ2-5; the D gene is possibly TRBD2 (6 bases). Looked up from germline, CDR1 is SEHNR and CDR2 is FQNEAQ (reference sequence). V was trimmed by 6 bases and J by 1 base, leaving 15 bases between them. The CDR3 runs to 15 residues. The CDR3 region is CASRLERAAQETQYF. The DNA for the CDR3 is TGTGCCAGCAGGCTGGAGCGGGCTGCCCAAGAGACCCAGTACTTC.